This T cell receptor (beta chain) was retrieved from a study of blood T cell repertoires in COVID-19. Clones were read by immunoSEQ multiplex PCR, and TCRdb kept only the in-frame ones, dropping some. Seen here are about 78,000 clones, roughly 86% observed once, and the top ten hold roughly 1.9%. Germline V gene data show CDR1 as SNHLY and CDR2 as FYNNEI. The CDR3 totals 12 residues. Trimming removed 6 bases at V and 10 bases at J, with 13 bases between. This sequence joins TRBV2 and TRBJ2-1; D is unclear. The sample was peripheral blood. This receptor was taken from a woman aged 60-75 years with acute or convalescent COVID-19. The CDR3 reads CASSLPVGEQFF. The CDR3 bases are TGTGCCAGCAGCCTTCCCGTCGGGGAGCAGTTCTTC.